This T cell receptor (beta chain) is from a study of high-grade serous ovarian cancer treatment subgroups. Whole-study context: On average, roughly 14,000 reads and 7,494 unique TCR beta rearrangements were obtained per sample.

This clone has more than one count but fewer than ten. Its antigen is unknown. Overall study results and limits: Repertoire similarity ranged roughly 0.095 to 0.79 between tumors of one patient. Repertoire analysis covered CDR3 alone, not CDR1 or CDR2.

Some clones are missing from TCRdb's copy, which holds only in-frame ones; the method was immunoSEQ multiplex PCR. This sample has about 3,000 clones, with around 67% found just once. Germline V lookup: CDR1 SNHLY, CDR2 FYNNEI. J lost 9 bases, V lost 6 bases, and 6 bases had no gene match. This CDR3 has 14 residues. Tumor tissue was taken before any definitive surgery or chemotherapy was given. The material sequenced was tumor tissue. The TCR was taken from a human donor with high-grade serous ovarian cancer. The chain couples TRBV2 to TRBJ1-6; TRBD1 agrees at 9 bases. This chain's CDR3 is CASRGTGRGSPLHF. The CDR3, as DNA: TGTGCCAGCAGAGGGACAGGGAGGGGTTCACCCCTCCACTTT.